The 13 T cell receptor beta chains below were found in one sample sequenced in a study of brain T cells in children with intractable seizures. Assay: immunoSEQ multiplex PCR; the TCRdb copy retains only in-frame clones and omits some. The table includes about 340,000 clones, over 90% detected once. Time point specified: blood from clinic visit 5 months post-surgery; TSC patient then seizure free. The sequenced sample was peripheral blood, obtained more than 4 months after surgery. These receptors originate from a boy under two years old with tuberous sclerosis and intractable seizures.

The chain links TRBV24-1 to TRBJ2-3; no clear D. The germline V gene has CDR1 KGHDR and CDR2 SFDVKD. The CDR3 has 12 residues. The V end lost 4 bases, the J end lost 2 bases, and 3 bases lay between the germline ends. In DNA form, the CDR3 reads TGTGCCACCAGTGACAACACAGATACGCAGTATTTT. Residues: CATSDNTDTQYF.

In this sample, this clone turned up a few times. The rearrangement joins TRBV11-3 to TRBJ2-3; no definite D call. The CDR3 totals 14 residues. V gave up 0 bases and J gave up 1 base, with 5 bases separating them. Germline V gene sequence: CDR1 SGHNT, CDR2 YENEEA. CDR3 amino acids: CASSLDRGTDTQYF. The CDR3 DNA sequence: TGTGCCAGCAGCTTAGACCGGGGCACAGATACGCAGTATTTT.

This chain uses TRBV24-1 with TRBJ2-3; no clear D gene. V lost 1 base and J 5 bases, leaving 3 bases between the germline ends. The length of the CDR3 is 12 residues. Germline V gene lookup returns CDR1 KGHDR and CDR2 SFDVKD. The CDR3 spells CATSDFLDTQYF. The CDR3 DNA reads as TGTGCCACCAGTGATTTCCTAGATACGCAGTATTTT.

The chain couples TRBV2 to TRBJ1-1; a possible D gene is TRBD1 (6 bases). Germline V CDR1 and CDR2: SNHLY, FYNNEI. The ends were cut back, 6 bases at V and 7 bases at J, with 24 bases in the middle. This CDR3 contains 16 residues. CDR3: CASRRRYRNRDIEAFF. The CDR3 DNA follows: TGTGCCAGCAGACGACGCTACCGTAACAGGGACATTGAAGCTTTCTTT. Together with reference TRBV2 and TRBJ1-1, the CDR3 gives the full variable domain: EPEVTQTPSHQVTQMGQEVILRCVPISNHLYFYWYRQILGQKVEFLVSFYNNEISEKSEIFDDQFSVERPDGSNFTLKIRSTKLEDSAMYFCASRRRYRNRDIEAFFGQGTRLTVV.

Comment on this clone: A read error is possible here, since a much larger clone lies one base away. The V gene is TRBV7-9, the J gene TRBJ2-7; D is ambiguous. V was clipped by 5 bases and J by 3 bases, with 5 bases between them. Germline values: CDR1 SEHNR, CDR2 FQNEAQ (reference sequence). CDR3 size: 11 residues. The CDR3 DNA is TGTGCCAGCAGCGCCGACTACGAGCAGTACTTC. It yields the protein CASSADYEQYF.

Concerning this clone itself: This sample includes further DNA sequences coding for the same CDR3. The rearrangement uses TRBV28 and TRBJ2-1; D is undetermined. This CDR3 has 14 residues. Germline V gives CDR1 MDHEN, CDR2 SYDVKM. Trimming cost V 1 base and J 0 bases, with 4 bases left between them. Here the CDR3 DNA reads TGTGCCAGCAGTTTATCAGGCTCCTACAATGAGCAGTTCTTC. Residues: CASSLSGSYNEQFF. The full variable domain, in which reference TRBV28 and TRBJ2-1 provide the parts outside the CDR3, is DVKVTQSSRYLVKRTGEKVFLECVQDMDHENMFWYRQDPGLGLRLIYFSYDVKMKEKGDIPEGYSVSREKKERFSLILESASTNQTSMYLCASSLSGSYNEQFFGPGTRLTVL.

DNA of the CDR3: TGCGCCAGCAGCCGTTCGAGACTAGCGGGAGAATCCTACGAGCAGTACTTC. The encoded protein is CASSRSRLAGESYEQYF. The V and J genes are TRBV4-1 and TRBJ2-7; 12 nucleotides agree with TRBD2. V trimming: 4 bases; J trimming: 1 base; junction bases outside the gene matches: 8. The CDR3 runs to 17 residues. Germline values: CDR1 MGHRA, CDR2 YSYEKL.

This chain links TRBV12-1 with TRBJ1-2; the tabulated D call, TRBD1, remains unverified against the DNA. TRBV12-1 is a listed pseudogene. The CDR3 loop spans 16 amino acids. The CDR3 DNA is TGTGCCAGCAGGGCCGGGAAGGGGGCGGGGAACTATGGCTACACCTTC. Translation: CASRAGKGAGNYGYTF.

The V gene is TRBV12-3 or TRBV12-4, the J gene TRBJ1-3; 8 positions agree with TRBD1. Germline trimming cut 10 bases from V and 6 bases from J; bases unmatched to any gene: 5. The CDR3 has 12 amino acids. DNA for the CDR3: TGTGCCACCAGGACAGGGCCAAACACCATATATTTT. As protein: CATRTGPNTIYF.

The V call is TRBV3-1 (or the pseudogene TRBV3-2), the J call TRBJ2-1, with a weak D call TRBD2 (6 bases). Germline V gene sequence: CDR1 LGHDT, CDR2 YNNKEL (reference sequence). V was clipped by 4 bases and J by 4 bases, with 17 bases between them. This CDR3 has 16 amino acids. The CDR3 spells CASSLPPSTSYNEQFF. CDR3 in DNA: TGTGCCAGCAGCCTACCTCCATCGACTAGTTACAATGAGCAGTTCTTC.

The chain is built from TRBV11-2 and TRBJ1-1; TRBD1 aligns across 7 bases. This CDR3 has 14 residues. Germline lookup yields CDR1 SGHAT and CDR2 FQNNGV. Germline trimming cut 3 bases from V and 5 bases from J; bases unmatched to any gene: 6. The CDR3 coding sequence is TGTGCCAGCAGCTTTCAGACAGGGTTTACTGAAGCTTTCTTT. Translating gives CASSFQTGFTEAFF.

This clone has just one count. V and J are TRBV5-1 and TRBJ2-1; D possibly corresponds to TRBD1 (6 bases). Trimming cost V 3 bases and J 4 bases, with 14 bases left between them. The length of the CDR3 is 15 residues. In germline, CDR1 is SGHRS, CDR2 YFSETQ. CDR3 DNA sequence: TGCGCCAGCAGCTCAGGCCGTGGACAGTACAATGAGCAGTTCTTC. Translating gives CASSSGRGQYNEQFF.

The J gene is TRBJ1-6, the V gene TRBV11-3; 12 bases agree with TRBD1. V lost 4 bases to trimming and J lost 8 bases; unmatched junction nucleotides: 6. Germline values: CDR1 SGHNT, CDR2 YENEEA. The CDR3 consists of 16 residues. The CDR3 DNA sequence: TGTGCCAGCAGCTCGGGACAGGGGGCGAGGGATTCACCCCTCCACTTT. As protein: CASSSGQGARDSPLHF. The full variable domain, completed using reference TRBV11-3 and TRBJ1-6, is EAGVVQSPRYKIIEKKQPVAFWCNPISGHNTLYWYLQNLGQGPELLIRYENEEAVDDSQLPKDRFSAERLKGVDSTLKIQPAELGDSAVYLCASSSGQGARDSPLHFGNGTRLTVT.